The T cell receptor beta chain described here comes from a study of cytomegalovirus exposure and HLA in healthy donors. Trimming removed 0 bases from V and 1 base from J, with 14 bases in between. Germline assignment: CDR1 MRHNA and CDR2 SNTAGT. CDR3 size: 17 residues. Remarks on this clone: Its antigen is not known.

The study, taken as a whole, reports: The number of N-insertions in an Asian-associated ancestry cluster was reportedly below the roughly 620-donor mean in a later analysis.

A multiplex PCR was run with 60 Vbeta primers and 13 Jbeta primers. Sequenced by immunoSEQ multiplex PCR; TCRdb stores in-frame clones only, minus some. Among about 170,000 clones, 82% were seen once, and the ten largest hold approximately 1.4%. The clonotype comes from a girl aged 10 to 17 in good health and CMV-seropositive. The sample was PBMCs. The chain couples TRBV6-4 to TRBJ2-3, with D possibly being TRBD1 (6 bases). This chain's CDR3 is CASSDSIQGPRTDTQYF. For the CDR3, the DNA is TGTGCCAGCAGTGACTCGATACAGGGCCCACGCACAGATACGCAGTATTTT.